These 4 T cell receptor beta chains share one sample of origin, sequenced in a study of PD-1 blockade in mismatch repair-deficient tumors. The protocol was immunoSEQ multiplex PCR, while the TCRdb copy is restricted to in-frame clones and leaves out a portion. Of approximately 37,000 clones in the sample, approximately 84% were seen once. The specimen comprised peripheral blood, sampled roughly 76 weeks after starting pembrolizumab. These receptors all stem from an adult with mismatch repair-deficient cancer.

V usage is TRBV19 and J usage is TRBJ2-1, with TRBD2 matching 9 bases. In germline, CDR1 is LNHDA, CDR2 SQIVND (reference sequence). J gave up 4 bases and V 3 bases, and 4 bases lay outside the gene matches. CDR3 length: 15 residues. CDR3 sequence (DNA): TGTGCCAGTAGTATCTCTAGCGGGGTGTACAATGAGCAGTTCTTC. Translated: CASSISSGVYNEQFF.

The CDR3 reads CASSPQETQYF. The CDR3 DNA follows: TGTGCCAGCAGTCCTCAAGAGACCCAGTACTTC. The chain combines TRBV27 with TRBJ2-5; unclear D gene. CDR1 is MNHEY, CDR2 SMNVEV, per germline (reference sequence). The length of the CDR3 is 11 residues. V gave up 5 bases and J gave up 2 bases, with 3 bases separating them.

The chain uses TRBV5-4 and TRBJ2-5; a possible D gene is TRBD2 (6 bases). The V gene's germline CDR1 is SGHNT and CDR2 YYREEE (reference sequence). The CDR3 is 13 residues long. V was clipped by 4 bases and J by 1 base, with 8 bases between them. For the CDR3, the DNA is TGTGCCAGCAGCCCGGGGGTCCAAGAGACCCAGTACTTC. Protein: CASSPGVQETQYF.

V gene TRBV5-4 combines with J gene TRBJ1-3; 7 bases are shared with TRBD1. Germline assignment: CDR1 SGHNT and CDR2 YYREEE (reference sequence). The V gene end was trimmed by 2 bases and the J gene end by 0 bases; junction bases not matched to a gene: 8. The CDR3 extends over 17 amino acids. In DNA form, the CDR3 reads TGTGCCAGCAGCTTCCGGACAGGTACCCCCTCTGGAAACACCATATATTTT. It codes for CASSFRTGTPSGNTIYF.